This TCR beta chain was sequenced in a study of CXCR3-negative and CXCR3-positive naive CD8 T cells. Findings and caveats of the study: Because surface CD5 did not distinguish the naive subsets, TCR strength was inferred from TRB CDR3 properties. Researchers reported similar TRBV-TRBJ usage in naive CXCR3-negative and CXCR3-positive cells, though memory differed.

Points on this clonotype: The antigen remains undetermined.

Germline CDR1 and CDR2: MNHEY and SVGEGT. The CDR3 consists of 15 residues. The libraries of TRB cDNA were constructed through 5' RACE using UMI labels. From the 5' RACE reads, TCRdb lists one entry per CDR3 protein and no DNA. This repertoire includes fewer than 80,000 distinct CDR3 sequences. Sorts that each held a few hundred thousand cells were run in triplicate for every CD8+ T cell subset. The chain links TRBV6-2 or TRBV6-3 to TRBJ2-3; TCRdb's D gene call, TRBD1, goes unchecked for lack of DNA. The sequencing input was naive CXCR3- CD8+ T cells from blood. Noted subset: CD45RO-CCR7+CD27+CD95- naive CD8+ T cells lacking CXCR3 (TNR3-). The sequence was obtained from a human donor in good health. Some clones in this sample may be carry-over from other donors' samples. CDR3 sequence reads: CASSRTQGAADTQYF.